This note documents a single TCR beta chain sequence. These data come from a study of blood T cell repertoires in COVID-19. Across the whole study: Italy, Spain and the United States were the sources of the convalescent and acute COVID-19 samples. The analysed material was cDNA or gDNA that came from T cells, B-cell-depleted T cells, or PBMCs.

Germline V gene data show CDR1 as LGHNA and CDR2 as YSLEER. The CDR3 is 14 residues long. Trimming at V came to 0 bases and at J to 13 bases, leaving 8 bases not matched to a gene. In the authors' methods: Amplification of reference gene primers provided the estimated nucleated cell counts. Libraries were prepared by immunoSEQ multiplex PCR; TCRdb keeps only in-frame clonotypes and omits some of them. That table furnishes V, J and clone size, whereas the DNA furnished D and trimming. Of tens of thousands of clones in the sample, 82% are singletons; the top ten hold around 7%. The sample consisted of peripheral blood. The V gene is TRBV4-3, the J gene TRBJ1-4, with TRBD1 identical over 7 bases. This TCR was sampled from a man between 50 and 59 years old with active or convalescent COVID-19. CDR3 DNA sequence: TGCGCCAGCAGCCAAGATGAGACAGGGAAGTTACTGTTTTTT. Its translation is CASSQDETGKLLFF.